These 3 T cell receptor beta chains were all obtained from the same sample, sequenced in a study of T cells in Graves' hyperthyroidism and ophthalmopathy. Amplification of TCR beta CDR3 regions used RNA as the template. First-round RT-PCR targeting the TCR CDR3 was performed with the HTBI primer set. Using its own MiXCR run on the multiplex PCR reads, TCRdb lists one record per CDR3 protein. Here the sample spans around 340,000 distinct CDR3 sequences, roughly 20% being singletons. The sequenced material came from blood. The receptors were gathered from a woman between 45 and 65 years old with Graves' hyperthyroidism.

This clonotype appeared a few times. This chain joins TRBV6-2 or TRBV6-3 and TRBJ1-6; 7 bases are a match to TRBD1. V was clipped by 7 bases and J by 3 bases; unmatched bases: 9. Germline V lookup: CDR1 MNHEY, CDR2 SVGEGT. The CDR3 totals 16 residues. The CDR3: CASTNYRDSYNSPLHF. DNA of the CDR3: TGTGCCAGCACCAACTACCGGGACAGCTATAATTCACCCCTCCACTTT.

This clonotype was recorded at least ten times. This sequence joins TRBV10-3 and TRBJ2-3; D ambiguous. Trimming pared 0 bases from V and 4 bases from J, leaving 17 bases between. The CDR3 loop spans 17 amino acids. Germline CDR1 and CDR2: ENHRY and SYGVKD. The CDR3 sequence is CAISESRNSLWADTQYF. CDR3 nucleotide sequence: TGTGCCATCAGTGAGTCGAGGAACAGCCTCTGGGCAGATACGCAGTATTTT.

The rearrangement uses TRBV15 and TRBJ1-6; no clear D gene. This CDR3 has 13 amino acids. CDR1 and CDR2 from the germline V gene are LNHNV and YYDKDF (reference sequence). The V and J ends lost 0 bases and 10 bases respectively, with 7 bases between them. The CDR3 bases are TGTGCCACCAGCAGAGATGGGAACTCACCCCTCCACTTT. Encoded protein: CATSRDGNSPLHF.